What follows is one T cell receptor (beta chain) and its context. Its antigen is unidentified. This sample stems from a study of shared clonotypes between healthy human individuals. Study-level findings and limits: It was expected that sequencing depth would affect clonotype sharing among donors. The researchers took only blood, and tissue repertoires probably look different.

Assay used: immunoSEQ multiplex PCR; TCRdb lists only in-frame clones, some missing. The profile shows approximately 1.5 million clones, 95% to 99% of them singletons. Sample: naive CD4+ T cells sorted from blood. Subset here: CD45RA+ positively selected. This TCR derives from a man aged 25-45 years in good health.

Here the CDR3 reads CATLSGSLYGYTF. The CDR3 coding sequence is TGTGCCACCCTTTCGGGGAGCCTCTATGGCTACACCTTC. The chain couples TRBV30 to TRBJ1-2; D not resolved. The germline gives CDR1 GTSNPN, CDR2 SVGIG (reference sequence). The length of the CDR3 is 13 residues. V lost 8 bases and J 4 bases, leaving 17 bases between the germline ends.